The rows below give T cell receptor beta chains drawn from one sample of a study of early T cells in non-severe SARS-CoV-2 infection. TCRdb reprocessed the 5' RACE reads with MiXCR, giving one entry per CDR3 protein. The data hold 45,000 to 55,000 distinct CDR3 sequences, with under 15% observed a single time. The source material was whole blood. The receptors originated from an adult who was a healthcare worker with PCR-confirmed SARS-CoV-2 infection or an uninfected control (not recorded which). CDR3s include the opening cysteine and the closing phenylalanine or tryptophan. A D gene is named only where the DNA matches it firmly. Expanded clones get a size class; other rows say once, few or many, or leave the size out.

size,V,J,D,DNA,CDR3
few,TRBV6-5,TRBJ1-2,.,TGTGCCAGCAGTTACGCGGAGGGAGTTAATGGCTACACCTTC,CASSYAEGVNGYTF
.,TRBV4-1,TRBJ2-5,TRBD1,TGCGCCAGCAGCCTCACAGGGGACCAAGAGACCCAGTACTTC,CASSLTGDQETQYF
.,TRBV28,TRBJ1-1,TRBD1,TGTGCCAGCAGCGCGGGACAGACTGAAGCTTTCTTT,CASSAGQTEAFF
few,TRBV10-3,TRBJ2-1,TRBD2,TGTGCCATCAGTGAGCTAGCGGCCAATGAGCAGTTCTTC,CAISELAANEQFF
.,TRBV29-1,TRBJ2-7,.,TGCAGCGCAGACACAGGGACCTCCTACGAGCAGTACTTC,CSADTGTSYEQYF
.,TRBV7-9,TRBJ1-4,.,TGTGCCAGCAGCCGTGCTACAGGACTAGCAACTAATGAAAAACTGTTTTTT,CASSRATGLATNEKLFF
many,TRBV2,TRBJ1-2,.,TGTGCCAGCAGTGTTTGGGGAAACTATGGCTACACCTTC,CASSVWGNYGYTF
.,TRBV28,TRBJ1-1,.,TGTGCCAGCAGTGACAGGACTGAAGCTTTCTTT,CASSDRTEAFF
many,TRBV29-1,TRBJ2-1,.,TGCAGCGTTTCAAGGACAGACCTGGGGGAGCAGTTCTTC,CSVSRTDLGEQFF
few,TRBV28,TRBJ1-1,.,TGTGCCAGCAGTTTACCTTTCGGTAGGGAAGCTTTCTTT,CASSLPFGREAFF
.,TRBV5-1,TRBJ1-2,.,TGCGCCAGCAGCAACGGACAGTTGCATGGCTACACCTTC,CASSNGQLHGYTF
few,TRBV11-2,TRBJ2-7,TRBD1,TGTGCCAGCAGCTTAACACAGGGGGCGGTCTCCTACGAGCAGTACTTC,CASSLTQGAVSYEQYF
.,TRBV7-2,TRBJ2-7,TRBD1,TGTGCCAGCAGTTATTGGACAGGGGGGTACGAGCAGTACTTC,CASSYWTGGYEQYF
many,TRBV4-1,TRBJ1-1,.,TGCGCCAGCAGCCAAAAAGGACAGATGAACACTGAAGCTTTCTTT,CASSQKGQMNTEAFF
.,TRBV9,TRBJ2-5,.,TGTGCCAGCAGCGAGGGGGGATTCGGGACCCAGTACTTC,CASSEGGFGTQYF
few,TRBV4-1,TRBJ1-4,.,TGCGCCAGCAGCCAAGCAAGAGGGGCGCGAGAAAAACTGTTTTTT,CASSQARGAREKLFF
many,TRBV11-2,TRBJ2-2,.,TGTGCCAGCAGCCGGAGTCCGAACACCGGGGAGCTGTTTTTT,CASSRSPNTGELFF
few,TRBV14,TRBJ2-1,.,TGTGCCAGCAGCCCCGGACATCGGGAGCATGAGCAGTTCTTC,CASSPGHREHEQFF
few,TRBV2,TRBJ2-3,TRBD2,TGTGCCAGCAGTGGCGGTAGCGGGGGGAGCACAGATACGCAGTATTTT,CASSGGSGGSTDTQYF
.,TRBV9,TRBJ2-2,.,TGTGCCAGCAGCCCTAAGAACACCGGGGAGCTGTTTTTT,CASSPKNTGELFF
many,TRBV5-1,TRBJ2-5,.,TGCGCCAGCAGCCTGAGACGAGAAGAGACCCAGTACTTC,CASSLRREETQYF
many,TRBV7-9,TRBJ2-1,.,TGTGCCAGCAGCCCCCAGGAGGGGGCGAAGCAGTTCTTC,CASSPQEGAKQFF
many,TRBV6-5,TRBJ1-6,.,TGTGCCAGCAGTTACCGTGGGATCTCCTATAATTCACCCCTCCACTTT,CASSYRGISYNSPLHF
many,TRBV4-2,TRBJ2-3,TRBD2,TGTGCCAGCAGCCTGACAGGCGCGGGACTAGCGGGGGGCACAGATACGCAGTATTTT,CASSLTGAGLAGGTDTQYF
many,TRBV18,TRBJ1-1,.,TGTGCCAGCTCCCCAAGGGGACGACCTTCTCGATTGAACACTGAAGCTTTCTTT,CASSPRGRPSRLNTEAFF
many,TRBV28,TRBJ1-1,TRBD1,TGTGCCAGCAGGCGGACAGGGGCCATGAACACTGAAGCTTTCTTT,CASRRTGAMNTEAFF
.,TRBV9,TRBJ2-5,.,TGTGCCAGCAGCGTAGGACAGCAAGAGACCCAGTACTTC,CASSVGQQETQYF
many,TRBV5-5,TRBJ1-1,.,TGTGCCAGCAGCCGAACCCCCTTGGACACTGAAGCTTTCTTT,CASSRTPLDTEAFF
.,TRBV7-9,TRBJ2-6,.,TGTGCCAGCGGGGAGGACGGATTCTCTGGGGCCAACGTCCTGACTTTC,CASGEDGFSGANVLTF
many,TRBV7-3,TRBJ2-3,TRBD2,TGTGCCAGCAGCGCTCAGCGGGACGGCGATACGCAGTATTTT,CASSAQRDGDTQYF
.,TRBV12-3/TRBV12-4,TRBJ2-7,.,TGTGCCAGCAGTTCGCACTACGATCAGTACTTC,CASSSHYDQYF
many,TRBV12-3/TRBV12-4,TRBJ2-2,TRBD1,TGTGCCAGCAGCATCTGGGGACAGACGGGCGGGGAGCTGTTTTTT,CASSIWGQTGGELFF
few,TRBV4-1,TRBJ2-2,.,TGCGCCAGCAGCCAGATAAACACCGGGGAGCTGTTTTTT,CASSQINTGELFF
.,TRBV24-1,TRBJ2-4,TRBD2,TGTGCCACCAGTGATTTTTTGCGGGGGGAGAACATAGCCAAAAACATTCAGTACTTC,CATSDFLRGENIAKNIQYF
few,TRBV19,TRBJ1-2,.,TGTGCCAGTAGTATAGTCTCGGGGGTCGGAGGCTACACCTTC,CASSIVSGVGGYTF
few,TRBV7-2,TRBJ2-1,TRBD2,TGTGCCAGCAGCTTACGCGGGGGGCAATACAATGAGCAGTTCTTC,CASSLRGGQYNEQFF
many,TRBV5-1,TRBJ1-1,.,TGCGCCAGCAGCTTGGAGCCGGGCCGGAACACTGAAGCTTTCTTT,CASSLEPGRNTEAFF
few,TRBV18,TRBJ2-3,.,TGTGCCAGCGCTCAGAGCACAGATACGCAGTATTTT,CASAQSTDTQYF
few,TRBV28,TRBJ2-1,.,TGTGCCAGCAGTTTACCCTTCAATGAGCAGTTCTTC,CASSLPFNEQFF
many,TRBV9,TRBJ2-6,.,TGTGCCAGCAGCGTACCGGGGACGGGGGCCAACGTCCTGACTTTC,CASSVPGTGANVLTF
few,TRBV29-1,TRBJ2-1,TRBD2,TGCAGCGTTGAACCGCGGGGGAGCTCCAATGAGCAGTTCTTC,CSVEPRGSSNEQFF
many,TRBV20-1,TRBJ1-4,.,TGCAGTGCTAGAGAGAATAATGAAAAACTGTTTTTT,CSARENNEKLFF
.,TRBV14,TRBJ1-2,TRBD1,TGTGCCAGCAGCCAAGATCTAGGACAGGGCTTTTATGGCTACACCTTC,CASSQDLGQGFYGYTF
.,TRBV9,TRBJ1-5,.,TGTGCCAGCAGCGTAGGCGGATTAAGCAATCAGCCCCAGCATTTT,CASSVGGLSNQPQHF
.,TRBV20-1,TRBJ2-1,.,TGCAGTGCTTTGGCTAGTAATGATGAGCAGTTCTTC,CSALASNDEQFF
few,TRBV6-5,TRBJ1-2,.,TGTGCCAGCAGTTTCGTAGCGGGGAGGGGATCTAACTATGGCTACACCTTC,CASSFVAGRGSNYGYTF
few,TRBV6-4,TRBJ1-1,.,TGTGCCAGCAGTGACTATAGGGGTGAAGCTTTCTTT,CASSDYRGEAFF
many,TRBV10-3,TRBJ2-7,.,TGTGCCATCAGTGACGGCATCCGGGACACCTTCTACGAGCAGTACTTC,CAISDGIRDTFYEQYF
many,TRBV5-1,TRBJ2-1,.,TGCGCCAGCAGAATGGACAGCTACAATGAGCAGTTCTTC,CASRMDSYNEQFF
many,TRBV24-1,TRBJ2-5,.,TGTGCCACCAGTGATGATGGGAAAGAGACCCAGTACTTC,CATSDDGKETQYF